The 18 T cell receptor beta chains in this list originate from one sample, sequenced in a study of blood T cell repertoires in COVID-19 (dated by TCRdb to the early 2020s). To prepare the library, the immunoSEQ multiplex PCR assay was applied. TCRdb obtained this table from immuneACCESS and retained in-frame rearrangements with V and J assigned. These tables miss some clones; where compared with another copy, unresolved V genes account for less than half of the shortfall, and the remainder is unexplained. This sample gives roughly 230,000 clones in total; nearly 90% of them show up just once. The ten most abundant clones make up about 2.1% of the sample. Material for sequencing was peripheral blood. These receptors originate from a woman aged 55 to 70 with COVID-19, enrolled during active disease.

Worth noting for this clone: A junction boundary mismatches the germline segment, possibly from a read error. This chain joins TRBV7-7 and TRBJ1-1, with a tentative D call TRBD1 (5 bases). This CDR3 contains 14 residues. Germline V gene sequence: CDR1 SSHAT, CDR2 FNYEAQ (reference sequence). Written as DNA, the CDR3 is TGTGCTAGCAGCCCTTGGACATCTAACACTGAAGCTTTCTTT. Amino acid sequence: CASSPWTSNTEAFF.

The CDR3 nucleotides read TGTGCCAGCAGGGATCCTAGCGGGGGCGCACCACTGACCCAGTACTTC. Translated: CASRDPSGGAPLTQYF. This chain connects TRBV5-5 to TRBJ2-5, with 10 nucleotides matching TRBD2. Germline loops: CDR1 SGHKS, CDR2 YYEKEE (reference sequence). CDR3 length: 16 amino acids. V lost 5 bases to trimming and J lost 7 bases; unmatched junction nucleotides: 14.

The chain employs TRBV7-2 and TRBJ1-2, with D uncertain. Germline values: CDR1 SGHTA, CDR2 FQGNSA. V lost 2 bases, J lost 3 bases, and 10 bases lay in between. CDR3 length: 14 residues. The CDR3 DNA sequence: TGTGCCAGCAGCTTACAGGCAGCCGACTATGGCTACACCTTC. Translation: CASSLQAADYGYTF. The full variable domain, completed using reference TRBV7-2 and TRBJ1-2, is GAGVSQSPSNKVTEKGKDVELRCDPISGHTALYWYRQSLGQGLEFLIYFQGNSAPDKSGLPSDRFSAERTGGSVSTLTIQRTQQEDSAVYLCASSLQAADYGYTFGSGTRLTVV.

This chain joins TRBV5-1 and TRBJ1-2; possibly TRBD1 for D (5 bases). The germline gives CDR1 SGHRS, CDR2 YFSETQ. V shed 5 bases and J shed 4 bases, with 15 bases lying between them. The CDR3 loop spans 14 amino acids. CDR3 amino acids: CASSPTQDFYGYTF. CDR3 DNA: TGCGCCAGCAGTCCCACACAGGATTTCTATGGCTACACCTTC.

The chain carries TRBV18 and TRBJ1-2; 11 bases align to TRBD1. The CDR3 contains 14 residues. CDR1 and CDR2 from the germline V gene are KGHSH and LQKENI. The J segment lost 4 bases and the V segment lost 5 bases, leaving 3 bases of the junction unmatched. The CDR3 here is CASSGQGAIYGYTF. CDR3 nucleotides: TGTGCCAGCTCAGGACAGGGGGCCATCTATGGCTACACCTTC.

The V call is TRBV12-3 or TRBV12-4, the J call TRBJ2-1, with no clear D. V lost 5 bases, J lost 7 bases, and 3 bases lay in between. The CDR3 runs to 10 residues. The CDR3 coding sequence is TGTGCCAGCAGTCCAAATGAGCAGTTCTTC. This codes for CASSPNEQFF.

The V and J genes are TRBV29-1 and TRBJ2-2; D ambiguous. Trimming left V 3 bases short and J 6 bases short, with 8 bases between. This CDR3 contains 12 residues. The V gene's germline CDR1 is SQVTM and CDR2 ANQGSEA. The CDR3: CSVDAMSGELFF. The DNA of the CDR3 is TGCAGCGTTGATGCTATGTCCGGGGAGCTGTTTTTT.

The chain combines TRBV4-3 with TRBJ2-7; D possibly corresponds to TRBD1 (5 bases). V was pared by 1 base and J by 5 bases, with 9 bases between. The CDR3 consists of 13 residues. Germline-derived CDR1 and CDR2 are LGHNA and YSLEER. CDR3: CASSQAQGNEQYF. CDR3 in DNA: TGCGCCAGCAGCCAAGCCCAGGGAAACGAGCAGTACTTC.

The CDR3 protein is CASSGTGQGSPEAFF. CDR3 sequence (DNA): TGCGCCAGCAGCGGGACTGGACAGGGAAGTCCTGAAGCTTTCTTT. The gene calls are TRBV5-1 and TRBJ1-1; 8 bases are a match to TRBD1. There are 15 residues in the CDR3. Germline loops: CDR1 SGHRS, CDR2 YFSETQ. The J segment lost 6 bases and the V segment lost 4 bases, leaving 11 bases of the junction unmatched.

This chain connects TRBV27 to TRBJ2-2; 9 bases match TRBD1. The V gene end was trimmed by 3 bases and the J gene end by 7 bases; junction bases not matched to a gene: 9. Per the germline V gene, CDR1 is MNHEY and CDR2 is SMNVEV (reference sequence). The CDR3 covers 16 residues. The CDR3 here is CASSLYRTGDGGELFF. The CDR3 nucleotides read TGTGCCAGCAGTTTGTACCGGACAGGGGATGGCGGGGAGCTGTTTTTT.

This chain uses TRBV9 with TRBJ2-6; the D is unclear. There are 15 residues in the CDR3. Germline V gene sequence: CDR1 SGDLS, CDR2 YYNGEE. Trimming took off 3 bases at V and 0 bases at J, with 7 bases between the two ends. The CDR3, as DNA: TGTGCCAGCAGCGCGAGAGACTCTGGGGCCAACGTCCTGACTTTC. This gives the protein CASSARDSGANVLTF.

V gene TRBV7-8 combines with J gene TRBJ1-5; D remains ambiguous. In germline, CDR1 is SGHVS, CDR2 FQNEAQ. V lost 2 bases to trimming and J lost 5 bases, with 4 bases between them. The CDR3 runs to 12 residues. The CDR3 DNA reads TGTGCCAGCAGCTTACTCGATCAGCCCCAGCATTTT. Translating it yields CASSLLDQPQHF.

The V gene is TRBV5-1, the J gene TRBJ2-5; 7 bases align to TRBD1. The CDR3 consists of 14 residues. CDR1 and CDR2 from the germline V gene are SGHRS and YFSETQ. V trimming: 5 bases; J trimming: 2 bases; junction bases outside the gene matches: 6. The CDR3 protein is CASSLPGGQETQYF. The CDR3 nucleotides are TGCGCCAGCAGTCTTCCAGGGGGTCAAGAGACCCAGTACTTC.

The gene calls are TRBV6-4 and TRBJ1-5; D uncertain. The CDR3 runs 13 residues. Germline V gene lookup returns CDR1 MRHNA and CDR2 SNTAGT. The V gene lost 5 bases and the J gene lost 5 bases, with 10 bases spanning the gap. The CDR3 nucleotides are TGTGCCAGCAGTCAGGATCGTCATCAGCCCCAGCATTTT. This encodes CASSQDRHQPQHF.

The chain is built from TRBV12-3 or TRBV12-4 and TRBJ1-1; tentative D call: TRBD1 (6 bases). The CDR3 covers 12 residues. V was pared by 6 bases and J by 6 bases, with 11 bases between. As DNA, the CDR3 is TGTGCCAGCAGAGGGGGTAGGGCTGAAGCTTTCTTT. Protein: CASRGGRAEAFF.

The CDR3 nucleotides are TGTGCCATCAGTGTCTCACAGGGGGCAAGAAGCACTGAAGCTTTCTTT. It specifies CAISVSQGARSTEAFF. The rearrangement uses TRBV10-3 and TRBJ1-1, with 9 bases fitting TRBD1. The CDR3 covers 16 residues. Germline V gene lookup returns CDR1 ENHRY and CDR2 SYGVKD. V lost 4 bases and J lost 4; bases outside the gene matches: 10.

CDR3 region: CASSSQTGRIYNEQFF. CDR3 coding DNA: TGTGCCAGCAGCTCCCAGACAGGGAGGATATACAATGAGCAGTTCTTC. The chain is built from TRBV5-4 and TRBJ2-1; TRBD1 might be the D (7 bases). The length of the CDR3 is 16 residues. Germline V CDR1 and CDR2: SGHNT, YYREEE (reference sequence). V dropped 3 bases and J dropped 4 bases, with 17 bases sitting between them.

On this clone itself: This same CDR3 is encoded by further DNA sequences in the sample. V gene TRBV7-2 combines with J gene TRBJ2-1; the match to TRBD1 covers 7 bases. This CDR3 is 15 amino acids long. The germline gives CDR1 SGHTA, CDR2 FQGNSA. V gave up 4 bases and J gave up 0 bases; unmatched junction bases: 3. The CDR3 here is CASSSTGSSYNEQFF. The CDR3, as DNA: TGTGCCAGCAGCTCGACAGGGTCCTCCTACAATGAGCAGTTCTTC.